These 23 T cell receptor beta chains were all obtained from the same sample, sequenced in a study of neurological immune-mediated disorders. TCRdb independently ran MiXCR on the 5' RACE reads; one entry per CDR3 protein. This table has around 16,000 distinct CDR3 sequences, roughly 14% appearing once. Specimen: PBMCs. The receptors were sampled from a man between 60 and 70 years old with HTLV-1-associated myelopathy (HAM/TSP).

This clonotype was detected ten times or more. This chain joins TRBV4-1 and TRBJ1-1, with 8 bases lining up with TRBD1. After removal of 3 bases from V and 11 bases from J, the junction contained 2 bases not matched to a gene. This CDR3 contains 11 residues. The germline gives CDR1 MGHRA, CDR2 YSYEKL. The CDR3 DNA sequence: TGCGCCAGCAGCCACCGACAGGGGGCTTTCTTT. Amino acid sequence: CASSHRQGAFF.

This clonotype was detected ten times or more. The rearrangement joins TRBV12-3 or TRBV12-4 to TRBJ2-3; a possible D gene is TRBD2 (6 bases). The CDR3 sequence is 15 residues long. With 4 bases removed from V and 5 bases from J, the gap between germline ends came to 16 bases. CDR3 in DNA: TGTGCCAGCAGTTCCTGGGGGGAGGATCGAGATACGCAGTATTTT. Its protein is CASSSWGEDRDTQYF.

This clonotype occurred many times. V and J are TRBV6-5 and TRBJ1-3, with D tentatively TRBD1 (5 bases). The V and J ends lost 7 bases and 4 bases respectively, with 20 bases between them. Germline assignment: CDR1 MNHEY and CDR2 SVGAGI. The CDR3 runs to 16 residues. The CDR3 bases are TGTGCCAGCACCCTAACACCTCCTGGGGACGGAAACACCATATATTTT. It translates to CASTLTPPGDGNTIYF.

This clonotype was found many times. Here the CDR3 DNA reads TGCGCCAGCAGCTTGGCGGGGGGAGCTAGGAATGAGCAGTTCTTC. Encoded protein: CASSLAGGARNEQFF. The rearrangement uses TRBV5-1 and TRBJ2-1, with 7 bases aligning to TRBD2. V dropped 0 bases and J dropped 7; count of bases not matched to a gene: 7. The CDR3 runs to 15 residues. Per germline, CDR1 SGHRS and CDR2 YFSETQ.

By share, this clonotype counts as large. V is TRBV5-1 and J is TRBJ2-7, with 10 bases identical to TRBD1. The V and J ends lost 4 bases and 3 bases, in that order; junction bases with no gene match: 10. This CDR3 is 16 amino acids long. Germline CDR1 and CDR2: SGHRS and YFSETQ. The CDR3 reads CASSPSGGTGVYEQYF. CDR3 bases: TGCGCCAGCAGCCCTTCGGGGGGGACAGGGGTCTACGAGCAGTACTTC.

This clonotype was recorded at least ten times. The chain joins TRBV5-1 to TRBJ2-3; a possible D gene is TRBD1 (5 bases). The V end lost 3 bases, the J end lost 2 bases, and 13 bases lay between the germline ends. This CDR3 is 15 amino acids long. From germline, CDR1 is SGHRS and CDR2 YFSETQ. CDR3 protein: CASSSLPGHTDTQYF. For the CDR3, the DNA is TGCGCCAGCAGCTCCCTACCCGGACACACAGATACGCAGTATTTT.

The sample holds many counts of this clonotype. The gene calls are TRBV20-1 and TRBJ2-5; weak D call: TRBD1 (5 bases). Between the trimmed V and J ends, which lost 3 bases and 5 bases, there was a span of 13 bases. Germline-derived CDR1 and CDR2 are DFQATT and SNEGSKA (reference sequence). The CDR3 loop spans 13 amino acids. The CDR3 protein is CSARLDTTETQYF. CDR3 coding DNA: TGCAGTGCTAGGCTGGACACTACCGAGACCCAGTACTTC.

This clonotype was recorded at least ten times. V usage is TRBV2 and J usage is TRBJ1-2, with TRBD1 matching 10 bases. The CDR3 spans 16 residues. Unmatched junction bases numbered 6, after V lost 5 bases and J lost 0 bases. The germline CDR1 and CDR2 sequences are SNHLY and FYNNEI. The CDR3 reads CASSWTGGNSNYGYTF. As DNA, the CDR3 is TGTGCCAGCAGTTGGACAGGGGGTAACTCTAACTATGGCTACACCTTC.

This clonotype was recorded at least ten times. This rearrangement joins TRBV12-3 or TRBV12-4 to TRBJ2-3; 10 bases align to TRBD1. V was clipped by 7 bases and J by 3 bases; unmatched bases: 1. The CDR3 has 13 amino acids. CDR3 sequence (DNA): TGTGCCAGCATGGGACAGGGGACAGATACGCAGTATTTT. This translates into CASMGQGTDTQYF.

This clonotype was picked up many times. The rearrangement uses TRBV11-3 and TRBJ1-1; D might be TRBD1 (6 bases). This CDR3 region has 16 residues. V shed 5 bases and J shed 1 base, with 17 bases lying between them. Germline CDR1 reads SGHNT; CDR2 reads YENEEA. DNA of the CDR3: TGTGCCAGCAGCCCCTCGTGGGCAGGGGCGAACACTGAAGCTTTCTTT. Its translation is CASSPSWAGANTEAFF.

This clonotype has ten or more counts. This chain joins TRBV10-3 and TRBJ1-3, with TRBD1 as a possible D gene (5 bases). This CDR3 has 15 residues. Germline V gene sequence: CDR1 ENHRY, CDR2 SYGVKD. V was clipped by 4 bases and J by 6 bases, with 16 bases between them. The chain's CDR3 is CAISGQNVGENTIYF. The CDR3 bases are TGTGCCATCAGTGGACAGAACGTCGGTGAAAACACCATATATTTT.

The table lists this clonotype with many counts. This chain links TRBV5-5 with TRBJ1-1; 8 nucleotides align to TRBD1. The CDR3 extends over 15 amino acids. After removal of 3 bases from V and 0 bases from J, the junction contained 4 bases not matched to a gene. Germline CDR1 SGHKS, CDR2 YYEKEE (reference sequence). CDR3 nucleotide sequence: TGTGCCAGCAGCTGGGGGACAGGAATGAACACTGAAGCTTTCTTT. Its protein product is CASSWGTGMNTEAFF.

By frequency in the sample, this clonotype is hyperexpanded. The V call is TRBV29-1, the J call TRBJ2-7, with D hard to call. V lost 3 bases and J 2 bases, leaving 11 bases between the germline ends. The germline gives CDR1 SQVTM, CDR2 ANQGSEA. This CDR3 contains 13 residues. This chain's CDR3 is CSVEGGETYEQYF. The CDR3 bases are TGCAGCGTTGAGGGTGGCGAAACCTACGAGCAGTACTTC.

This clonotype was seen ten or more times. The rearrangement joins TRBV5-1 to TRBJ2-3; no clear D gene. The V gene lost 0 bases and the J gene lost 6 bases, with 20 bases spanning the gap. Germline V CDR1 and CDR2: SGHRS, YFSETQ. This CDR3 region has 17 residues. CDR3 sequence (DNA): TGCGCCAGCAGCTTGGATCGGCAATCCCAGCTTAGGGATACGCAGTATTTT. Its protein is CASSLDRQSQLRDTQYF. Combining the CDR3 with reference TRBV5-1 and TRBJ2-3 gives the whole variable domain KAGVTQTPRYLIKTRGQQVTLSCSPISGHRSVSWYQQTPGQGLQFLFEYFSETQRNKGNFPGRFSGRQFSNSRSEMNVSTLELGDSALYLCASSLDRQSQLRDTQYFGPGTRLTVL.

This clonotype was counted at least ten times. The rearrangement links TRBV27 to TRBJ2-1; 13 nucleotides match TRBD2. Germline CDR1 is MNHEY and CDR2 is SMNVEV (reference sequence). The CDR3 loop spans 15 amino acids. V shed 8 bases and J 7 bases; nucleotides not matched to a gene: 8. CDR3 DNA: TGTGCCAGCGGGCCACTAGCGGGGGGGCGTAATGAGCAGTTCTTC. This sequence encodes CASGPLAGGRNEQFF.

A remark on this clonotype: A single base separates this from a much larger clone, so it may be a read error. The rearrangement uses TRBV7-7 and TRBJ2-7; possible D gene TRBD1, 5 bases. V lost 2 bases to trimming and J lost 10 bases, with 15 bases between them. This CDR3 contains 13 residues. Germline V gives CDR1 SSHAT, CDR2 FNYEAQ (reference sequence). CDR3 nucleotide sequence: TGTGCCAGCAGCTTATCGTGGGGCTCCGATCAGTACTTC. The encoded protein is CASSLSWGSDQYF. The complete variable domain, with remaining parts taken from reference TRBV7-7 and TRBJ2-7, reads GAGVSQSPRYKVTKRGQDVTLRCDPISSHATLYWYQQALGQGPEFLTYFNYEAQPDKSGLPSDRFSAERPEGSISTLTIQRTEQRDSAMYRCASSLSWGSDQYFGPGTRLTVT.

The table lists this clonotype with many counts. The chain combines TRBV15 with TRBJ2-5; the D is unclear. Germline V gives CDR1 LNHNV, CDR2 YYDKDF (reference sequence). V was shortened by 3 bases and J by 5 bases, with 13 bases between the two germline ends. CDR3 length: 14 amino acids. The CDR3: CATSRSPGRETQYF. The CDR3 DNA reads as TGTGCCACCAGCAGGTCTCCAGGAAGGGAGACCCAGTACTTC.

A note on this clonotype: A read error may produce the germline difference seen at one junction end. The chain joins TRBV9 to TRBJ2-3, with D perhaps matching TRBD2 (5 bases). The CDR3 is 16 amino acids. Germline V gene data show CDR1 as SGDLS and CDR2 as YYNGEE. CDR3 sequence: CASSVVGLIPTDTPYF. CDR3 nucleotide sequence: TGTGCCAGTAGCGTAGTTGGTCTTATCCCCACAGATACGCCGTATTTT.

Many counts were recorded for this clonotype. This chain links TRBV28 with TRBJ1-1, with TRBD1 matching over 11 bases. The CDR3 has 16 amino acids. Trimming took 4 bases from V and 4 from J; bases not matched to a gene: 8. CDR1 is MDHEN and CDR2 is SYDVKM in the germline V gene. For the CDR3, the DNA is TGTGCCAGCAGTTCCCCGGGGGGACAGGGGGTCACTGAAGCTTTCTTT. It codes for CASSSPGGQGVTEAFF. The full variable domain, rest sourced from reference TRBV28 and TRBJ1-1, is DVKVTQSSRYLVKRTGEKVFLECVQDMDHENMFWYRQDPGLGLRLIYFSYDVKMKEKGDIPEGYSVSREKKERFSLILESASTNQTSMYLCASSSPGGQGVTEAFFGQGTRLTVV.

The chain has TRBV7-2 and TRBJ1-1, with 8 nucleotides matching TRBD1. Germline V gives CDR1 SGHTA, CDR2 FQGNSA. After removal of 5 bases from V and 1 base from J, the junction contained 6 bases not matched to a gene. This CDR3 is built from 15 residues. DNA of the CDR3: TGTGCCAGCAGCCACGGGGACAGGAGGAACACTGAAGCTTTCTTT. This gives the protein CASSHGDRRNTEAFF.

The CDR3 DNA follows: TGTGCCAGCAGACCCTCCTCGGGGTGGCTCGGCGAGCAGTACTTC. This sequence encodes CASRPSSGWLGEQYF. The chain recombines TRBV6-5 with TRBJ2-7; TRBD2 might be the D (5 bases). The germline CDR1 and CDR2 sequences are MNHEY and SVGAGI. The length of the CDR3 is 15 residues. Trimming took 6 bases from V and 6 from J, leaving 21 bases between them.

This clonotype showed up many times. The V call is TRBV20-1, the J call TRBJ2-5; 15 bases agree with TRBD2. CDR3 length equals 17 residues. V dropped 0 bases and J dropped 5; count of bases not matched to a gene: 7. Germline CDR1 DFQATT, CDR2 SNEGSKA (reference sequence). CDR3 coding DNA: TGCAGTGCTAGAGATCTTTGGACTAGCGGGGGGGCGGAGACCCAGTACTTC. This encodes CSARDLWTSGGAETQYF.

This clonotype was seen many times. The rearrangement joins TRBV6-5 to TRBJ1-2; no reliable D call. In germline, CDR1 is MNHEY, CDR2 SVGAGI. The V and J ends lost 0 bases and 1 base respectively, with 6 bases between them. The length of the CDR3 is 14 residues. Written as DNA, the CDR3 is TGTGCCAGCAGTTACTCCCTCGGTAACTATGGCTACACCTTC. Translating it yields CASSYSLGNYGYTF.